This T cell receptor (beta chain) was retrieved from a study of T cell changes during pregnancy in multiple sclerosis (dated by TCRdb to about 2019). With regard to the full study: In women with multiple sclerosis, the researchers looked at how the T cell repertoire shifted as pregnancy progressed.

A remark on this clone: Its antigen is not yet known. There are no base qualities to consult, and no much larger clone falls within one base.

Library construction relied on the immunoSEQ multiplex PCR assay. The immuneACCESS repertoire file appears here via TCRdb, limited to in-frame rearrangements. These files lack a portion of the clones; in checked studies, under half of the deficit traces to unresolved V genes, and the cause of the others is not known. The sample has around 30,000 clones on record, 70% to 90% of them singletons. The ten top clones hold roughly 3.5% of the sample. From a lookup of the germline V gene, CDR1 and CDR2 are SGHRS and YFSETQ. Spanning cysteine to phenylalanine, the CDR3 consists of 12 amino acids. Left in the record is the CDR3 DNA by itself, 36 bases read in frame from the first base. V was cut back by 7 bases and J by 4 bases, leaving a gap of 11 bases between them.

The sample here was CD8+ T cells from peripheral blood mononuclear cells, taken in the third trimester of pregnancy. The sequence was collected from a female donor with multiple sclerosis, enrolled in a pregnancy study. The chain couples TRBV5-1 to TRBJ1-2; tentative D gene TRBD1, with 5 bases matching. The CDR3 has the sequence CASQHRSYGYTF. The bases are TGCGCCAGCCAGCACAGGTCCTATGGCTACACCTTC.